This TCR beta chain was documented in a study of shared clonotypes between healthy human individuals. A CD45RA+ naive subset and a CD45RA-negative memory subset were split from CD4+ cells. Study-level points and caveats: Depth of sequencing was expected to influence donor clonotype sharing. Rarefaction analysis demonstrated incomplete sorted-subset sequencing notwithstanding large depth.

The study ran the assay at deep level. TCRdb keeps only in-frame clones here, not all; method: immunoSEQ multiplex PCR. The top ten clones hold about 0.39% of a sample with about 2.4 million clones, 93% of them seen once. The CDR3 consists of 16 residues. Germline CDR1 and CDR2: SGHKS and YYEKEE (reference sequence). The germline V and J ends were trimmed by 0 bases and 7 bases, with 16 bases remaining between them. This clone appeared once. Its cognate antigen is unknown. The sequence was collected from a man aged 18-30 years in good health. Some clones in this sample may be carry-over from other donors' samples. V is TRBV5-5 and J is TRBJ1-4; D is unresolved. Sequencing used naive CD4+ T cells from PBMCs. Subset defined: CD45RA+ positively selected. CDR3 sequence: CASSLEVSAGGEKLFF. The DNA of the CDR3 is TGTGCCAGCAGCTTGGAAGTATCGGCTGGAGGTGAAAAACTGTTTTTT. The complete variable domain, with remaining parts taken from reference TRBV5-5 and TRBJ1-4, reads DAGVTQSPTHLIKTRGQQVTLRCSPISGHKSVSWYQQVLGQGPQFIFQYYEKEERGRGNFPDRFSARQFPNYSSELNVNALLLGDSALYLCASSLEVSAGGEKLFFGSGTQLSVL.